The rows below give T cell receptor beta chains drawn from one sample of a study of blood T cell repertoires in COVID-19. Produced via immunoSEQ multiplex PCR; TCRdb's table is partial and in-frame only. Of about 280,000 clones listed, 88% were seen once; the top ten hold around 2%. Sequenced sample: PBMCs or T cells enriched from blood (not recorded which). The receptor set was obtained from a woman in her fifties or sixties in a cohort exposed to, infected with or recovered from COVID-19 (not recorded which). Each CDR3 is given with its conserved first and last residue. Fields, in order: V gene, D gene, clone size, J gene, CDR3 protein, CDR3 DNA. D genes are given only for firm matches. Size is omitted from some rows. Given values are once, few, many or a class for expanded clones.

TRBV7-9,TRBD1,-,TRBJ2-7,CASSLVGDRAEQYF,TGTGCCAGCAGCTTAGTTGGGGACAGGGCCGAGCAGTACTTC
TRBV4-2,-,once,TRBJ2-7,CASSQAWAGDYEQYF,TGTGCCAGCAGCCAAGCTTGGGCAGGGGATTACGAGCAGTACTTC
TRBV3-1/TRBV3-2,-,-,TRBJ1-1,CASSRRNGNTEAFF,TGTGCCAGCAGCCGGAGGAACGGGAACACTGAAGCTTTCTTT
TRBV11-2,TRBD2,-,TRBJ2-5,CASSLDGRGRGETQYF,TGTGCCAGCAGCTTAGACGGGAGGGGCCGTGGGGAGACCCAGTACTTC
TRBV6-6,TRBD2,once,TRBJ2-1,CASSSTSGKVYEQFF,TGTGCCAGCAGTTCGACTAGCGGGAAAGTCTATGAGCAGTTCTTC
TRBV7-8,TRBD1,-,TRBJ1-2,CASSPGTGRYGYTF,TGTGCCAGCAGCCCTGGGACAGGGAGGTATGGCTACACCTTC
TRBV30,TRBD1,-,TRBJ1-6,CAWRLSKMTGDNNSPLHF,TGTGCCTGGCGGTTAAGTAAAATGACAGGGGATAATAATTCACCCCTCCACTTT
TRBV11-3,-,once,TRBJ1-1,CASSSTGNTEAFF,TGTGCCAGCAGCTCGACAGGGAACACTGAAGCTTTCTTT
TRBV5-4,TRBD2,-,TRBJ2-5,CASSLARAGAPGETQYF,TGTGCCAGCAGCTTGGCCAGAGCGGGAGCCCCGGGAGAGACCCAGTACTTC
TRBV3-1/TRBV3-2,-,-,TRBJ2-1,CASSMGQTYNEQFF,TGTGCCAGCTCCATGGGACAAACCTACAATGAGCAGTTCTTC
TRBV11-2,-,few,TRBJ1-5,CASSGGGRAGQPQHF,TGTGCCAGCAGCGGGGGCGGCAGGGCGGGTCAGCCCCAGCATTTT
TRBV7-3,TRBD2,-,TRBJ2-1,CASSLGGTSGMYNEQFF,TGTGCCAGCAGCCTCGGCGGGACTAGCGGGATGTACAATGAGCAGTTCTTC
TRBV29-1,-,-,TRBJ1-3,CSVGGDLGTPSGNTIYF,TGCAGCGTTGGGGGGGATTTAGGGACGCCCTCTGGAAACACCATATATTTT
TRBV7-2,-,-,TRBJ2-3,CASSRREFGGDTQYF,TGTGCCAGCAGCCGGAGGGAGTTCGGAGGAGATACGCAGTATTTT
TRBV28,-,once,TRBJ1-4,CASSLKAGYWTNEKLFF,TGTGCCAGCAGTTTAAAGGCAGGGTATTGGACTAATGAAAAACTGTTTTTT
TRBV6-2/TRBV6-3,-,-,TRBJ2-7,CASSTGTPTYEQYF,TGTGCCAGCAGTACCGGGACACCGACCTACGAGCAGTACTTC
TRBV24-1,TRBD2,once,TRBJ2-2,CATSDPGLAGRGELFF,TGTGCCACCAGTGATCCGGGACTAGCGGGACGCGGGGAGCTGTTTTTT
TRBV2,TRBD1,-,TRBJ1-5,CASSTTGGYQPQHF,TGTGCCAGCAGTACGACAGGGGGTTATCAGCCCCAGCATTTT
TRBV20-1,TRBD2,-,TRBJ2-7,CSASSGTSGYEQYF,TGCAGTGCGAGTTCGGGGACTAGCGGGTACGAGCAGTACTTC
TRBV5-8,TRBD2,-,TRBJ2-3,CASSIRLAEYTDTQYF,TGTGCCAGCAGCATACGACTAGCGGAGTACACAGATACGCAGTATTTT
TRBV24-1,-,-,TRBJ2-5,CATSDPRGAGETQYF,TGTGCCACCAGTGATCCACGGGGGGCGGGTGAGACCCAGTACTTC
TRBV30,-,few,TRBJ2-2,CAWSVLSRELFF,TGTGCCTGGAGTGTACTGTCGAGGGAGCTGTTTTTT
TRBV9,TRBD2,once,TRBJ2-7,CASSKTSGSSEQYF,TGTGCCAGCAGCAAAACTAGCGGGAGCTCCGAGCAGTACTTC
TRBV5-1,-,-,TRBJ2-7,CASSLVRAGEQYF,TGCGCCAGCAGCTTGGTTCGGGCGGGGGAGCAGTACTTC
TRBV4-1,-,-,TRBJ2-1,CASSPQTGYNEQFF,TGCGCCAGCAGCCCACAGACAGGCTACAATGAGCAGTTCTTC
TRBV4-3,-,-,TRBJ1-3,CASSPTETGNTIYF,TGCGCCAGCAGCCCCACAGAAACTGGAAACACCATATATTTT
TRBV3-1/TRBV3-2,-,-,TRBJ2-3,CASSQAIPPTDTQYF,TGTGCCAGCAGCCAGGCCATTCCCCCCACAGATACGCAGTATTTT
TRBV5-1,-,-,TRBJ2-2,CASREQPSNTGELFF,TGCGCCAGCAGGGAGCAGCCCTCGAACACCGGGGAGCTGTTTTTT
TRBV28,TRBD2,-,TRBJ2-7,CASSFGAGAPYEQYF,TGTGCCAGCAGTTTTGGGGCGGGAGCACCCTACGAGCAGTACTTC
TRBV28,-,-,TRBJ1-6,CASSPGRGNSPLHF,TGTGCCAGCAGTCCCGGGAGGGGTAATTCACCCCTCCACTTT
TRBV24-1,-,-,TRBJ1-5,CATSDSSYSNQPQHF,TGTGCCACCAGTGATTCGAGCTATAGCAATCAGCCCCAGCATTTT
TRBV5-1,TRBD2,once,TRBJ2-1,CASSLVDRTSGRAGTGEQFF,TGCGCCAGCAGCTTGGTTGACCGGACTAGCGGGAGGGCCGGGACCGGTGAGCAGTTCTTC
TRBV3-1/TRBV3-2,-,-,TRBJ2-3,CASSPSSTDTQYF,TGTGCCAGCAGCCCTTCTAGCACAGATACGCAGTATTTT
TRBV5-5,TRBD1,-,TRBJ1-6,CASSLALQGARNSPLHF,TGTGCCAGCAGCTTGGCACTACAGGGGGCGCGTAATTCACCCCTCCACTTT
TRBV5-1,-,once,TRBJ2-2,CASSFSRGDTGELFF,TGCGCCAGCAGCTTTTCTAGGGGCGACACCGGGGAGCTGTTTTTT
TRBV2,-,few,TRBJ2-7,CASSADAGEQYF,TGTGCCAGCAGTGCAGATGCGGGCGAGCAGTACTTC
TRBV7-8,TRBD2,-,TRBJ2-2,CASSSYVLLAGGITGELFF,TGTGCCAGCAGCTCCTATGTACTTCTAGCGGGAGGAATCACCGGGGAGCTGTTTTTT
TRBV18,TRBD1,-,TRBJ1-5,CASSLQGWGNQPQHF,TGTGCCAGCTCGTTACAGGGGTGGGGGAATCAGCCCCAGCATTTT
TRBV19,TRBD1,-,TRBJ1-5,CATKGYPAGQGHF,TGTGCCACCAAGGGCTATCCAGCGGGACAGGGGCATTTT
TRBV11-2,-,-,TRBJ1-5,CASSLQDSQPQHF,TGTGCCAGCAGCTTACAGGATTCTCAGCCCCAGCATTTT
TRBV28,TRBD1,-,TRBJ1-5,CASSPPGQGRTSNQPQHF,TGTGCCAGCAGCCCCCCGGGACAGGGAAGAACGAGCAATCAGCCCCAGCATTTT
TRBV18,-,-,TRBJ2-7,CASSPQQGEQYF,TGTGCCAGCTCGCCACAGCAGGGTGAGCAGTACTTC
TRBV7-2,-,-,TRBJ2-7,CASSLGIRVSYEQYF,TGTGCCAGCAGCTTAGGTATTCGGGTTTCCTACGAGCAGTACTTC
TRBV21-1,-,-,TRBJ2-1,CASSKVGIPHGTSGRNEQFF,TGTGCCAGCAGCAAAGTGGGGATCCCTCACGGGACTAGCGGGAGGAATGAGCAGTTCTTC
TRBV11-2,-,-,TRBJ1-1,CASSLVTGNTEAFF,TGTGCCAGCAGCTTAGTTACAGGAAACACTGAAGCTTTCTTT
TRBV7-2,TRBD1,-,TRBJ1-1,CASSLRQGLPMTEAFF,TGTGCCAGCAGCTTGCGACAGGGGCTGCCAATGACTGAAGCTTTCTTT
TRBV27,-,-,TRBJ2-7,CASRGIRGGSYEQYF,TGTGCCAGCAGAGGAATAAGGGGGGGGTCCTACGAGCAGTACTTC
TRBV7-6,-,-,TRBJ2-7,CASSRQSGEQYF,TGTGCCAGCAGCCGCCAGTCCGGGGAGCAGTACTTC
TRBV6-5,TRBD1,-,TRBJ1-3,CASSRTGDGNTIYF,TGTGCCAGCAGCCGAACAGGGGATGGAAACACCATATATTTT
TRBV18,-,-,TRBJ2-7,CASSPASMYEQYF,TGTGCCAGCTCACCTGCTAGCATGTACGAGCAGTACTTC
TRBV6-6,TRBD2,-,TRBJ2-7,CAIHSGLAGNYEQYF,TGTGCCATCCACTCGGGACTAGCGGGGAACTACGAGCAGTACTTC
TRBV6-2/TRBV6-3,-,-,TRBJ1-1,CASSSGRGLMGTEAFF,TGTGCCAGCAGTTCCGGCAGGGGATTGATGGGGACTGAAGCTTTCTTT